This T cell receptor (beta chain) was recorded in a study of CD8+CD57+ T cells in acquired aplastic anemia (dated by TCRdb to the late 2010s). For the study in its entirety: A mean of approximately 3 ug of DNA, ranging from roughly 0.17 to 30 ug, was extracted from sorted CD4+ and CD8+ cells. CD8+CD57+ expansion was defined as frequency above the mean frequency observed in healthy subjects. Summary of the overall study and its limitations: Around 28 CD8+ CDR3 sequences were found to be shared between patients and controls, but these sequences appeared to be highly expressed in patients and within the immunodominant clones of the patients. CD8+ Simpson's diversity did not differ significantly between patients and healthy controls (P=0.060).

Genomic DNA served as template for TCR beta VDJ combination and CDR3 sequence profiling. An Illumina HiSeq 2000 was the platform used for TCR repertoire sequencing. For the original study's pipeline: Repertoire assessment relied on Simpson's diversity index, CDR3 size and DJ length profiles, and TRBV/TRBJ rearrangement plots. Whichever DNA sequence was most abundant in the deep sequencing data was defined as the immunodominant clone. CDR3 amino acid sequences were checked for sharing across subjects and were also compared against the VDJdb database and published repertoires. The public reads were reprocessed in TCRdb via fastp at Q25 and MiXCR, keeping in-frame beta chains. CDR3 protein sequences are deduplicated, and each keeps its most common genes and DNA. Here the V and J calls rest on TCRdb's processing, not on the authors' analysis. The sample table contains tens of thousands of distinct CDR3 sequences; only one count was recorded for just over 70% of them. Of the sample, roughly 80% falls within the top ten clones.

The patients picked for sequencing were ones in whom flow cytometry had shown an expansion of CD8+CD57+ cells. Severe acquired aplastic anemia was diagnosed in all patients according to International Study of Aplastic Anemia and Agranulocytosis and Camitta criteria. At the time blood was sampled, none of the patients had received any therapy. In this study, sorted CD4+ and CD8+ T cells from the blood of healthy subjects and of severe aplastic anemia patients had their TCR repertoires deep-sequenced. Patients were enrolled in the USA under clinicaltrials.gov protocols 00001620, 01623167, 00001397, 00071045, 00081523 and 00961064. Ficoll-Paque density gradient centrifugation was used to isolate peripheral blood mononuclear cells. Before DNA was extracted, CD4+ and CD8+ T cells were sorted using either FACS or magnetic beads. Concerning this clonotype: Its binding antigen is unknown. No base-level quality is on record; no much larger clone is a single base apart.

This sequence originates from a human donor with aplastic anemia. The sample was sorted CD4+, CD8+, or CD8+CD57+ T cells (not recorded which) from PBMCs.

CDR3 loop: CASSELGSYGYTF. The sequenced DNA: TGTGCCAGCAGTGAATTGGGGTCCTATGGCTACACCTTC. The V gene is TRBV9 and the J gene is TRBJ1-2; the D gene is not confidently resolved. According to the germline V gene, CDR1 reads SGDLS and CDR2 reads YYNGEE. The CDR3 has 13 amino acids, counting the end cysteine and phenylalanine. The read is trimmed to its CDR3 DNA, 39 bases read in frame from base 1. Cut back by 5 bases and 4 bases, the V and J ends lie 12 bases apart.